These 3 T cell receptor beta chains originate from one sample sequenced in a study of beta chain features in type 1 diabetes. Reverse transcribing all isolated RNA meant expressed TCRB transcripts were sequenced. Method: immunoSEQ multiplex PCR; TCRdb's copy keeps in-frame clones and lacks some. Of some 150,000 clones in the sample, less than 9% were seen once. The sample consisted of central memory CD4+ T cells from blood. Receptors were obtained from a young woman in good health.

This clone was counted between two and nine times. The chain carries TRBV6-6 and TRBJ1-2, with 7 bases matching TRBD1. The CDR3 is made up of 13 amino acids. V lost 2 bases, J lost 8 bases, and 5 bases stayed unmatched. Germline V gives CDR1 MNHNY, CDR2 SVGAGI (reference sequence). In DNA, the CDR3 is TGTGCCAGCAGTTACATAGGGGGCGGAGGCTACACCTTC. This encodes CASSYIGGGGYTF.

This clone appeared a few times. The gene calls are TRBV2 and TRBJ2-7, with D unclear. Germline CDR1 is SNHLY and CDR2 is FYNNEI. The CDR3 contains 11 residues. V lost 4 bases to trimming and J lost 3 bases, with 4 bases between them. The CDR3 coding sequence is TGTGCCAGCAGTGTCAGCTACGAGCAGTACTTC. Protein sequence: CASSVSYEQYF.

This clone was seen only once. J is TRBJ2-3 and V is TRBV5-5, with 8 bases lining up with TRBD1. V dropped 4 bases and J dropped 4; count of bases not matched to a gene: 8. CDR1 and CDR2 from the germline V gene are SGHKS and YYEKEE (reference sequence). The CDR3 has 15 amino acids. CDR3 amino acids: CASSPRQGSPDTQYF. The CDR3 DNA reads TGTGCCAGCAGCCCGCGACAGGGGAGCCCAGATACGCAGTATTTT.